This TCR beta chain originates from a study of blood T cells in healthy people across ages. The second PCR ran about 6 to 11 cycles with a sample-barcoded 5' primer and J-beta primers. TCRdb analysed the 5' RACE reads with MiXCR anew, one entry per CDR3 protein. The sample has 660,000 or so distinct CDR3 sequences; roughly 50% are singletons. The germline V gene encodes CDR1 SGHRS and CDR2 YFSETQ. V lost 3 bases and J lost 5; bases outside the gene matches: 5. The CDR3 totals 16 residues. Of note for this clonotype: No antigen is known for it.

General study results and limits: Changes in expanded clonotypes were possibly confounded, as the CMV status of donors was unknown.

The sequence came from a man in his sixties in good health. The chain links TRBV5-1 to TRBJ2-3; TRBD2 aligns across 14 bases. Sample: blood. CDR3 protein: CASSSSGTSGGDTQYF. The CDR3 nucleotides are TGCGCCAGCAGCTCGTCCGGGACTAGCGGGGGAGATACGCAGTATTTT.